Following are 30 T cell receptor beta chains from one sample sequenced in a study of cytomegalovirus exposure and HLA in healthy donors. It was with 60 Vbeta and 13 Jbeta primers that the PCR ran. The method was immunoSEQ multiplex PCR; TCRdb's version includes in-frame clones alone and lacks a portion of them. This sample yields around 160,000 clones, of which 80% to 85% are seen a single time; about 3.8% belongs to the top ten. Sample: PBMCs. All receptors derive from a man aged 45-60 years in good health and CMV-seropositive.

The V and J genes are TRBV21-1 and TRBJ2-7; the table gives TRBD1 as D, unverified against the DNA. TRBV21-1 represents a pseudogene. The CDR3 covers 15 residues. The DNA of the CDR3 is TGTGCCAGCAGCACCAGACAGGTCGAAACCTACGAGCAGTACTTC. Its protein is CASSTRQVETYEQYF.

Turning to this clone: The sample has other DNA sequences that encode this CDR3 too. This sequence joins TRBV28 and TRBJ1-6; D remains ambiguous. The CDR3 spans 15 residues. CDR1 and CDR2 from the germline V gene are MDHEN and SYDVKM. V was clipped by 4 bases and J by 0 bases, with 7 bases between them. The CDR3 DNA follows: TGTGCCAGCAGTTCTGCCAGCTCCTATAATTCACCCCTCCACTTT. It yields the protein CASSSASSYNSPLHF.

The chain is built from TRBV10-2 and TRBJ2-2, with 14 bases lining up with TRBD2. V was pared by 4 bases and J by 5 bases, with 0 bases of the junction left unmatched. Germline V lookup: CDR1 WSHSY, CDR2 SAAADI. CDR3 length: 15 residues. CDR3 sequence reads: CASSGTSGGTGELFF. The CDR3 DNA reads TGCGCCAGCAGTGGGACTAGCGGGGGGACCGGGGAGCTGTTTTTT.

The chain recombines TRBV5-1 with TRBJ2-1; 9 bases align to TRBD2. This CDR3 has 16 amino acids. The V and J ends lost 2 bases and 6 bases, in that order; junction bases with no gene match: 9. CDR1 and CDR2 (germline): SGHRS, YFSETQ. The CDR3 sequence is CASSFPGIAGANEQFF. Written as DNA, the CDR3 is TGCGCCAGCAGCTTCCCCGGAATAGCGGGGGCCAATGAGCAGTTCTTC.

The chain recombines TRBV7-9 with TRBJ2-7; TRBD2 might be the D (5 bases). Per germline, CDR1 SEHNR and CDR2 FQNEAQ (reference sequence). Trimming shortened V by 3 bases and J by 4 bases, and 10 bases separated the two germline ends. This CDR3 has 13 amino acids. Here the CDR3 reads CASSFGVEYEQYF. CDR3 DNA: TGTGCCAGCAGCTTCGGGGTGGAGTACGAGCAGTACTTC.

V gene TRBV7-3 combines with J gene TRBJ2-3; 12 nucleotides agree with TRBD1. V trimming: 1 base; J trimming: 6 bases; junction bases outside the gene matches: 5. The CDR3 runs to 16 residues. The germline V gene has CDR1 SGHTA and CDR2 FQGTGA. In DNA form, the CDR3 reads TGTGCCAGCAGCTTAAAAGGGACAGGGGGCGCTGATACGCAGTATTTT. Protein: CASSLKGTGGADTQYF. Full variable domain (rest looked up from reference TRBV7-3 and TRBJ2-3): GAGVSQTPSNKVTEKGKYVELRCDPISGHTALYWYRQSLGQGPEFLIYFQGTGAADDSGLPNDRFFAVRPEGSVSTLKIQRTERGDSAVYLCASSLKGTGGADTQYFGPGTRLTVL.

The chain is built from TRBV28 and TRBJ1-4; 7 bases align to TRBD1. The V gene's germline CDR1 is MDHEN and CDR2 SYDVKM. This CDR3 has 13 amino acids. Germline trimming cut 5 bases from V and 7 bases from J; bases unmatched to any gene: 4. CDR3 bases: TGTGCCAGCAGTAGATGGACAGGTGAAAAACTGTTTTTT. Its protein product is CASSRWTGEKLFF. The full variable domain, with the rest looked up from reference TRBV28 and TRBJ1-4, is DVKVTQSSRYLVKRTGEKVFLECVQDMDHENMFWYRQDPGLGLRLIYFSYDVKMKEKGDIPEGYSVSREKKERFSLILESASTNQTSMYLCASSRWTGEKLFFGSGTQLSVL.

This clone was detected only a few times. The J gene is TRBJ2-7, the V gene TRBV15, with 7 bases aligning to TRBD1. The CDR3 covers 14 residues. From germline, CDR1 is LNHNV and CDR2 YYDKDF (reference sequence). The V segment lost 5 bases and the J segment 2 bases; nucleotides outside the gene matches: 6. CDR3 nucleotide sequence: TGTGCCACCAGCGTAAACAGGGGACCCTACGAGCAGTACTTC. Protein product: CATSVNRGPYEQYF.

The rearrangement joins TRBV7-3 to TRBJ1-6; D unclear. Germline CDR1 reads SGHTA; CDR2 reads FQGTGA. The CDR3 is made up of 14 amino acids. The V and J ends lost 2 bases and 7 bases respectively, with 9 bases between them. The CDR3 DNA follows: TGTGCCAGCAGCTTAGACAAAGGAAATTCACCCCTCCACTTT. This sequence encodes CASSLDKGNSPLHF.

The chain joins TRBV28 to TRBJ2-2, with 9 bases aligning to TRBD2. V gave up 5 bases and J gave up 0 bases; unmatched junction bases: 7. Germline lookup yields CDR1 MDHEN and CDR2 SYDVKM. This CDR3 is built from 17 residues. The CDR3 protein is CASSPLGGGANTGELFF. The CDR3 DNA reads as TGTGCCAGCAGTCCACTTGGCGGGGGGGCGAACACCGGGGAGCTGTTTTTT.

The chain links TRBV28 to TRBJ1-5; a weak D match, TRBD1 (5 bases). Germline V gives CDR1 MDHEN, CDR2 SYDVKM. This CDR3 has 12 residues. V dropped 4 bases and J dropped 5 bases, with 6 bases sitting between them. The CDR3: CASSSRDQPQHF. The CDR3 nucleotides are TGTGCCAGCAGTTCCAGGGATCAGCCCCAGCATTTT.

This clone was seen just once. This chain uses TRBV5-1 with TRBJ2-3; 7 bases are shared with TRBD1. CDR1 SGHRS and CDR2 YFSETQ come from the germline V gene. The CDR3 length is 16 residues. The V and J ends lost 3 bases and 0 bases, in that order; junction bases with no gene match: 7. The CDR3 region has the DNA TGCGCCAGCAGCTCTTCCCGGACAGGTAGCACAGATACGCAGTATTTT. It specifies CASSSSRTGSTDTQYF.

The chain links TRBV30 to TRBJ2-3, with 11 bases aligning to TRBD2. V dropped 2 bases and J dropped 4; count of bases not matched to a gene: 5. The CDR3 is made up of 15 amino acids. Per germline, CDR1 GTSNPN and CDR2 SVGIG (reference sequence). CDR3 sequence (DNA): TGTGCCTGGAGTCAACTAGCGGGAGTGGCAGATACGCAGTATTTT. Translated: CAWSQLAGVADTQYF.

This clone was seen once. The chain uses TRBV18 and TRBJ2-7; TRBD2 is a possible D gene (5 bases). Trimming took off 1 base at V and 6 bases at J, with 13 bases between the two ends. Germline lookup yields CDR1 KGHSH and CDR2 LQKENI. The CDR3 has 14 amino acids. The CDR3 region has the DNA TGTGCCAGCTCACCACTCGGGATGTTCGGCGAGCAGTACTTC. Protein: CASSPLGMFGEQYF. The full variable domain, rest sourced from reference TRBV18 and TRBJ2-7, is NAGVMQNPRHLVRRRGQEARLRCSPMKGHSHVYWYRQLPEEGLKFMVYLQKENIIDESGMPKERFSAEFPKEGPSILRIQQVVRGDSAAYFCASSPLGMFGEQYFGPGTRLTVT.

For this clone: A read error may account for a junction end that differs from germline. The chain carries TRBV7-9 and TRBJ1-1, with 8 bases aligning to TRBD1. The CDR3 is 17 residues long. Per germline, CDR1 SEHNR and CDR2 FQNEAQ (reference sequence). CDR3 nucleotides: TGTTCCAGCAGCTTAGCCGGGACAGGAATTTTTAGCACTGAAGCTTTCTTT. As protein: CSSSLAGTGIFSTEAFF.

The CDR3 bases are TGTGCCACCAGCAGAGATCCAGGGAACAATTCACCCCTCCACTTT. Residues: CATSRDPGNNSPLHF. The V call is TRBV15, the J call TRBJ1-6, with D possibly being TRBD1 (5 bases). Germline CDR1 LNHNV, CDR2 YYDKDF (reference sequence). The CDR3 length is 15 residues. V shed 0 bases and J shed 7 bases, with 10 bases lying between them.

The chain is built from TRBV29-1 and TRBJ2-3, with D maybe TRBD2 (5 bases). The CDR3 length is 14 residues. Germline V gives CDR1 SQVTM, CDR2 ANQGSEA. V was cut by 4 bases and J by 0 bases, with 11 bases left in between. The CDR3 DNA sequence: TGCAGCGTTGGTCGCGGCGGGAGCACAGATACGCAGTATTTT. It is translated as CSVGRGGSTDTQYF.

The DNA of the CDR3 is TGTGCCATCAGTGAGCAGGGCGAGCAGTACTTC. Its translation: CAISEQGEQYF. This sequence joins TRBV10-3 and TRBJ2-7, with a weak D call TRBD1 (5 bases). The CDR3 is 11 residues long. V gave up 2 bases and J gave up 6 bases, with 5 bases separating them. Germline CDR1 is ENHRY and CDR2 is SYGVKD.

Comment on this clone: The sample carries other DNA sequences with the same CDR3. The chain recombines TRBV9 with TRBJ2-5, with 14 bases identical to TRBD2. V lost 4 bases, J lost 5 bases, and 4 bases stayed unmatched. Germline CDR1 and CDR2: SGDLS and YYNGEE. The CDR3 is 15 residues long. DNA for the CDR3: TGTGCCAGCAGCCCGGGACTAGCGGGAGTGGAGACCCAGTACTTC. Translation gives CASSPGLAGVETQYF.

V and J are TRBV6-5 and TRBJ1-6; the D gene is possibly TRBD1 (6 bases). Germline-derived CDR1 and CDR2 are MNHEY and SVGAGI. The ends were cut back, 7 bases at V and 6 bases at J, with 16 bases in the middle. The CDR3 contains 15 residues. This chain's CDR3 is CASTRAQGSNSPLHF. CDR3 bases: TGTGCCAGCACTCGCGCCCAGGGGAGTAATTCACCCCTCCACTTT.

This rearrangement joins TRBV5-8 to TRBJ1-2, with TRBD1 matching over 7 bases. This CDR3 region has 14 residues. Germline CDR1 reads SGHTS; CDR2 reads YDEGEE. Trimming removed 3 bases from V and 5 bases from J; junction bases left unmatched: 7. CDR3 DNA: TGTGCCAGCAGCTCGCAGGGGGTCTCATATGGCTACACCTTC. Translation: CASSSQGVSYGYTF.

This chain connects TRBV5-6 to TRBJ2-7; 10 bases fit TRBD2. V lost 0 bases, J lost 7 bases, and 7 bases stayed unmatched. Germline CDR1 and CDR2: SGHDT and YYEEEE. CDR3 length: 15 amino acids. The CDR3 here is CASSLELAGGGEQYF. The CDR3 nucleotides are TGTGCCAGCAGCTTGGAATTAGCGGGAGGTGGAGAGCAGTACTTC. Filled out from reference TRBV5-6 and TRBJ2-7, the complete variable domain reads DAGVTQSPTHLIKTRGQQVTLRCSPKSGHDTVSWYQQALGQGPQFIFQYYEEEERQRGNFPDRFSGHQFPNYSSELNVNALLLGDSALYLCASSLELAGGGEQYFGPGTRLTVT.

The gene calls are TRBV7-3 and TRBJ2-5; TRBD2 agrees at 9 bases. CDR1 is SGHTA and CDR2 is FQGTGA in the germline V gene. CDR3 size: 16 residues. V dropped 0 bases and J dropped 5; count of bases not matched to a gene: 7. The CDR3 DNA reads TGTGCCAGCAGCTTAACGGGCGGGGGGGCCTTGGAGACCCAGTACTTC. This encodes CASSLTGGGALETQYF.

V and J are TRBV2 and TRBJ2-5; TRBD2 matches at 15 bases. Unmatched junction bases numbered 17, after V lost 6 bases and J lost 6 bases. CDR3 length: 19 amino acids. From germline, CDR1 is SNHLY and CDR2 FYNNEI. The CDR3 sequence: CASSGTSGGQWFSTKTQYF. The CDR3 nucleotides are TGTGCCAGCAGCGGGACTAGCGGGGGGCAGTGGTTCTCCACAAAGACCCAGTACTTC.

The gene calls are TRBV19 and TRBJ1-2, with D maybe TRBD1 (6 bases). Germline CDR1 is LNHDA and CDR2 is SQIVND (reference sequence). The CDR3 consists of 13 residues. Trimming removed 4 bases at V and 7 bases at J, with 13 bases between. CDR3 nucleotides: TGTGCCAGTAGTACAGGGGTAAGCGGTGGCTACACCTTC. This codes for CASSTGVSGGYTF.

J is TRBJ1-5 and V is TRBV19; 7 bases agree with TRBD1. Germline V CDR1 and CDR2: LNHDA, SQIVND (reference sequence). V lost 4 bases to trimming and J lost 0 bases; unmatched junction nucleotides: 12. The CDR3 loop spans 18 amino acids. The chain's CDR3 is CASSTPGQSLPSNQPQHF. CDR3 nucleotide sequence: TGTGCCAGTAGTACCCCGGGACAGAGTTTACCTAGCAATCAGCCCCAGCATTTT.

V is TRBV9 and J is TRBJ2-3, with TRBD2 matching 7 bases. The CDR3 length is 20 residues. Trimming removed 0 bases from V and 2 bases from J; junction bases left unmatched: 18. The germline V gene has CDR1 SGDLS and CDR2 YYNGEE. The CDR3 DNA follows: TGTGCCAGCAGCGTAGAAGAGGAGGGGAATAAGCGGGACCCCACAGATACGCAGTATTTT. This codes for CASSVEEEGNKRDPTDTQYF.

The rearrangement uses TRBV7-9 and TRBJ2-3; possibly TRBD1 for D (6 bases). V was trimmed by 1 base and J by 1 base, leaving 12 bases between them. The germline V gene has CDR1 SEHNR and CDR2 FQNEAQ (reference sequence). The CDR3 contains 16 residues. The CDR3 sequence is CASSLVGGTGTDTQYF. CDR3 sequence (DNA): TGTGCCAGCAGCTTAGTAGGGGGAACGGGCACAGATACGCAGTATTTT.

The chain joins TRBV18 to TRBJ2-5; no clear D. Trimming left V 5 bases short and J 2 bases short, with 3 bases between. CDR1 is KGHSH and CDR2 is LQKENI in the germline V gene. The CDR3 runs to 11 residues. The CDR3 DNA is TGTGCCAGCTCAACTCAAGAGACCCAGTACTTC. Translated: CASSTQETQYF. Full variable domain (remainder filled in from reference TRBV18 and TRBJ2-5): NAGVMQNPRHLVRRRGQEARLRCSPMKGHSHVYWYRQLPEEGLKFMVYLQKENIIDESGMPKERFSAEFPKEGPSILRIQQVVRGDSAAYFCASSTQETQYFGPGTRLLVL.

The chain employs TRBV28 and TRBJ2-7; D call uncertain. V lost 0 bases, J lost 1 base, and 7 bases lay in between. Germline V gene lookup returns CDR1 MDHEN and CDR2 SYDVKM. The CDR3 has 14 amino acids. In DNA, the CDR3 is TGTGCCAGCAGTTTATGCTCCTCGTCCTACGAGCAGTACTTC. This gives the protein CASSLCSSSYEQYF.